This T cell receptor beta chain emerged from a study of blood T cell repertoires in COVID-19. Study as a whole: Acute and convalescent COVID-19 specimens originated in the United States, Italy and Spain. PBMCs, B-cell-depleted T cells, or T cells were the source of the cDNA or gDNA that made up the material.

Germline V CDR1 and CDR2: SQVTM, ANQGSEA. The CDR3 covers 13 residues. Deletions cut 7 bases from V and 6 bases from J, with 13 bases between. Per the original methods: Amplified reference gene primers provided the basis for estimating nucleated cell counts. This table comes from immunoSEQ multiplex PCR, and its TCRdb copy is limited to in-frame clones, with some not included. V and J calls and clone size are those listed in that table; D and trimming were worked out from the DNA. The sample shows 100,000 to 120,000 clones, 80% to 90% of them seen only once. The sequenced sample was peripheral blood. This rearrangement joins TRBV29-1 to TRBJ1-6, with TRBD1 as a possible D gene (6 bases). The TCR was taken from a man aged 35-49 years with acute or convalescent COVID-19. This CDR3 reads CSARQEPNSPLHF. CDR3 nucleotides: TGCAGCGCCCGACAGGAGCCTAATTCACCCCTCCACTTT. Together with reference TRBV29-1 and TRBJ1-6, the CDR3 gives the full variable domain: SAVISQKPSRDICQRGTSLTIQCQVDSQVTMMFWYRQQPGQSLTLIATANQGSEATYESGFVIDKFPISRPNLTFSTLTVSNMSPEDSSIYLCSARQEPNSPLHFGNGTRLTVT.